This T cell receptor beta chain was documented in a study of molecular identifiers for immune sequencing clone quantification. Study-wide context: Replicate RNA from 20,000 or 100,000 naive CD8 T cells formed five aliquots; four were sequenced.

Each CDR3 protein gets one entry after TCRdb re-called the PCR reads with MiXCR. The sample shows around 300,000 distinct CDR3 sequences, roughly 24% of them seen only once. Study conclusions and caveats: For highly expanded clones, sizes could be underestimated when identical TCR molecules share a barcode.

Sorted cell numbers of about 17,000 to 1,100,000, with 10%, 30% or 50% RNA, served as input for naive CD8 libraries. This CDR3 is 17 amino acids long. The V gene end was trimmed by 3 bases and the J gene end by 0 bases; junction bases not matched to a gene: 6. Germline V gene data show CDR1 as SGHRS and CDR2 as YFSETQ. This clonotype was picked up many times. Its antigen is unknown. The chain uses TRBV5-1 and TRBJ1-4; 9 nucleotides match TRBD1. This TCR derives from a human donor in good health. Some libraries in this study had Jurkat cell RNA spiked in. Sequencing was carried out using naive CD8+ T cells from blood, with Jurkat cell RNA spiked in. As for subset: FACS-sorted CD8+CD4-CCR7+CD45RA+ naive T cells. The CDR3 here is CASSWDREDATNEKLFF. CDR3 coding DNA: TGCGCCAGCAGCTGGGACAGGGAGGATGCAACTAATGAAAAACTGTTTTTT.